The source of this T cell receptor beta chain is a study of CD8+ T cells in alopecia areata. This CDR3 spans 11 amino acids. Deletions cut 8 bases from V and 9 bases from J, with 8 bases between. Germline loops: CDR1 MNHNS, CDR2 SASEGT. This clone turned up a few times. Once RNA had been extracted, it was reverse transcribed into cDNA to act as the sequencing template. Sequencing used immunoSEQ multiplex PCR; TCRdb keeps in-frame clones, though not all of them. The data hold 95,000 to 110,000 clones, with 55% observed a single time. The clonotype originates from a human donor in good health. The rearrangement uses TRBV6-1 and TRBJ1-6, with a possible D match to TRBD1 (5 bases). Source material: CD4+ T cells sorted from blood. Here the CDR3 DNA reads TGTGCCAGCGGTAGGGGTTCACCCCTCCACTTT. Translated: CASGRGSPLHF.